The clone carrying this TCR beta chain was counted between two and nine times. Its antigen remains unidentified. The source of the sample is a study of T-cell reconstitution after alpha-beta-depleted transplantation in children. Study-wide findings and caveats: About two months after transplant, alpha-beta T cells reportedly came from several hundred expanded graft clones. Diversity and T-cell counts at one year after transplant derived mostly from new T cells. Some patients' high day-60 TCRbeta diversity was traced to surviving recipient T cells and thymic progenitors.

Looked up from germline, CDR1 is SGHTA and CDR2 is FQGNSA. Trimming at V came to 5 bases and at J to 2 bases, leaving 5 bases not matched to a gene. There are 15 residues in the CDR3. Unique molecular identifiers were built into the TCRbeta library. One entry per CDR3 protein, called by TCRdb with MiXCR from the PCR reads. The sample yields fewer than 750,000 distinct CDR3 sequences, 25% to 30% seen once. The receptor was isolated from a boy under three years old with Wiskott-Aldrich syndrome, due to receive a stem cell transplant. The chain links TRBV7-2 to TRBJ1-5, with 8 bases identical to TRBD1. Specimen: PBMCs, collected before TCRalphabeta/CD19-depleted stem cell transplant. This CDR3 reads CASSRRGLGNQPQHF. In DNA form, the CDR3 reads TGTGCCAGCAGCCGCAGGGGGCTCGGCAATCAGCCCCAGCATTTT.